Below are 15 T cell receptor beta chains sequenced from a single sample in a study of T cell repertoires in cytomegalovirus infection (dated by TCRdb to the late 2010s). The sequencer listed for this sample is Illumina HiSeq 1500. In TCRdb, the public reads were trimmed at Q25 with fastp and aligned with MiXCR, with productive beta chains retained. One record per CDR3 amino acid sequence lists the most common genes and DNA. The sample table holds a few hundred thousand distinct CDR3 sequences, of which about 39% were seen once. The ten largest clones add up to 48% of the sample. No antigen has been identified for these receptors. According to the study, the label for this sample's treatment or condition signals: in vitro stimulation with specific CMV peptide epitopes to enrich CMV-specific T cells. The sequences come from cultured PBMCs, collected from culture after CMV antigen stimulation. The receptors come from a human donor in good health (CMV status not recorded). Some clones in this sample may be carry-over from other donors' samples.

J is TRBJ1-5 and V is TRBV4-2; no clear D gene. CDR1 is LGHNA, CDR2 YNFKEQ, per germline. CDR3 length equals 15 residues. Trimming removed 0 bases from V and 4 bases from J, with 10 bases in between. The CDR3 region is CASSQDDLRNQPQHF. The CDR3 DNA reads as TGTGCCAGCAGCCAAGATGACCTTCGTAATCAGCCCCAGCATTTT.

This clonotype was detected many times. The rearrangement links TRBV7-2 to TRBJ2-5; TRBD2 is a possible D gene (5 bases). The V gene's germline CDR1 is SGHTA and CDR2 FQGNSA. The V gene lost 5 bases and the J gene lost 2 bases, with 15 bases spanning the gap. The length of the CDR3 is 15 residues. CDR3 residues: CASSPEYLAQETQYF. CDR3 sequence (DNA): TGTGCCAGCAGCCCAGAGTACCTAGCACAAGAGACCCAGTACTTC.

V usage is TRBV6-2 or TRBV6-3 and J usage is TRBJ1-2; TRBD1 agrees at 7 bases. Germline CDR1 reads MNHEY; CDR2 reads SVGEGT. The V gene end was trimmed by 0 bases and the J gene end by 6 bases; junction bases not matched to a gene: 1. The CDR3 spans 13 residues. As DNA, the CDR3 is TGTGCCAGCAGTTACTCAACAGGGGATGGCTACACCTTC. Translated, it gives CASSYSTGDGYTF.

V usage is TRBV6-5 and J usage is TRBJ1-2; tentatively, D is TRBD1 (5 bases). The germline V gene has CDR1 MNHEY and CDR2 SVGAGI. With 11 bases removed from V and 5 bases from J, the gap between germline ends came to 21 bases. The CDR3 has 14 amino acids. The DNA of the CDR3 is TGTGCCTGCGCCCCCGATGAGGGGATGTATGGCTACACCTTC. Translating gives CACAPDEGMYGYTF.

The gene calls are TRBV6-2 or TRBV6-3 and TRBJ2-5, with D tentatively TRBD1 or TRBD2 (5 bases each). From germline, CDR1 is MNHEY and CDR2 SVGEGT. The germline V and J ends were trimmed by 8 bases and 4 bases, with 23 bases remaining between them. The CDR3 runs to 16 residues. The CDR3 loop is CASLGPLEEFGETQYF. Here the CDR3 DNA reads TGTGCCAGCCTGGGACCCCTCGAGGAGTTTGGAGAGACCCAGTACTTC.

The rearrangement joins TRBV11-1 to TRBJ2-3, with 9 bases matching TRBD1. The CDR3 extends over 15 amino acids. The junction had 7 bases not matched to a gene; V was cut back by 6 bases and J by 3 bases. Germline V gene data show CDR1 as SGHAT and CDR2 as FQDESV (reference sequence). The CDR3 bases are TGTGCCAGCAGACCCGAGGGGACAGGGACAGATACGCAGTATTTT. Translation: CASRPEGTGTDTQYF. Drawing the rest from reference TRBV11-1 and TRBJ2-3, the complete variable domain is EAEVAQSPRYKITEKSQAVAFWCDPISGHATLYWYRQILGQGPELLVQFQDESVVDDSQLPKDRFSAERLKGVDSTLKIQPAELGDSAMYLCASRPEGTGTDTQYFGPGTRLTVL.

Only a few counts were recorded for this clonotype. This chain uses TRBV20-1 with TRBJ1-2; D uncertain. Germline V lookup: CDR1 DFQATT, CDR2 SNEGSKA (reference sequence). The CDR3 runs 13 residues. Trimming removed 5 bases from V and 6 bases from J, with 16 bases in between. The CDR3 DNA sequence: TGCAGTGCTCGAACCGCCATCACAGATGGCTACACCTTC. This translates into CSARTAITDGYTF.

The J gene is TRBJ2-7, the V gene TRBV4-3; D is ambiguous. Germline V lookup: CDR1 LGHNA, CDR2 YSLEER. V lost 0 bases, J lost 4 bases, and 19 bases lay in between. This CDR3 has 17 residues. CDR3 region: CASSQDLRAARGYEQYF. The CDR3 nucleotides are TGCGCCAGCAGCCAAGATCTCCGGGCTGCAAGAGGATACGAGCAGTACTTC.

The rearrangement joins TRBV12-3 or TRBV12-4 to TRBJ1-2, with 10 bases fitting TRBD1. The V gene end was trimmed by 5 bases and the J gene end by 4 bases; junction bases not matched to a gene: 10. This CDR3 has 16 amino acids. The CDR3 DNA sequence: TGTGCCAGCAGTCCCCCAGGGACAGGGGCGGCCTATGGCTACACCTTC. It codes for CASSPPGTGAAYGYTF.

In its sample, this clonotype was seen a few times. The V and J genes are TRBV5-8 and TRBJ1-2; D uncertain. CDR3 length: 14 amino acids. The germline V gene has CDR1 SGHTS and CDR2 YDEGEE. Trimming left V 5 bases short and J 7 bases short, with 18 bases between. The CDR3 DNA sequence: TGTGCCAGCAGGCCCCGGACTGGGCTTCCTGGCTACACCTTC. This codes for CASRPRTGLPGYTF.

The V gene is TRBV2, the J gene TRBJ2-1, with TRBD1 as a possible D gene (7 bases). Germline CDR1 and CDR2: SNHLY and FYNNEI. V lost 7 bases and J 4 bases, leaving 14 bases between the germline ends. The CDR3 is 14 amino acids. The CDR3 nucleotides read TGTGCCAGCACGGCGGGGACAGCGTACAATGAGCAGTTCTTC. Protein: CASTAGTAYNEQFF.

This clonotype has a handful of counts. The rearrangement joins TRBV2 to TRBJ2-5, with TRBD2 matching 9 bases. The germline V gene encodes CDR1 SNHLY and CDR2 FYNNEI. This CDR3 has 16 amino acids. With V trimmed by 3 bases and J by 3 bases, 8 bases remained unmatched. The CDR3 DNA sequence: TGTGCCAGCAGTGACGTGGGAGCGGGAGGAGAAGAGACCCAGTACTTC. As protein: CASSDVGAGGEETQYF.

This clonotype was detected a few times. The gene calls are TRBV7-6 and TRBJ2-5, with D perhaps matching TRBD2 (6 bases). The CDR3 spans 14 residues. The V end lost 5 bases, the J end lost 7 bases, and 17 bases lay between the germline ends. Germline V gene sequence: CDR1 SGHVS, CDR2 FNYEAQ. CDR3 region: CASSLLGPEGTQYF. The CDR3 bases are TGTGCCAGCAGCCTACTTGGACCGGAGGGGACCCAGTACTTC.

The V call is TRBV20-1, the J call TRBJ2-5; 9 nucleotides agree with TRBD1. Looked up from germline, CDR1 is DFQATT and CDR2 is SNEGSKA (reference sequence). J gave up 11 bases and V 6 bases, and 7 bases lay outside the gene matches. The CDR3 extends over 11 amino acids. CDR3 in amino acids: CSAVPGTGQYF. The CDR3 region has the DNA TGCAGTGCCGTCCCAGGGACAGGGCAGTACTTC.

V and J are TRBV6-5 and TRBJ2-5; 12 bases fit TRBD2. The CDR3 loop spans 15 amino acids. J was trimmed by 1 base and V by 4 bases; bases with no gene match: 1. Per germline, CDR1 MNHEY and CDR2 SVGAGI. The CDR3 reads CASSSSGRVQETQYF. CDR3 coding DNA: TGTGCCAGCAGTTCTAGCGGGAGGGTCCAAGAGACCCAGTACTTC.